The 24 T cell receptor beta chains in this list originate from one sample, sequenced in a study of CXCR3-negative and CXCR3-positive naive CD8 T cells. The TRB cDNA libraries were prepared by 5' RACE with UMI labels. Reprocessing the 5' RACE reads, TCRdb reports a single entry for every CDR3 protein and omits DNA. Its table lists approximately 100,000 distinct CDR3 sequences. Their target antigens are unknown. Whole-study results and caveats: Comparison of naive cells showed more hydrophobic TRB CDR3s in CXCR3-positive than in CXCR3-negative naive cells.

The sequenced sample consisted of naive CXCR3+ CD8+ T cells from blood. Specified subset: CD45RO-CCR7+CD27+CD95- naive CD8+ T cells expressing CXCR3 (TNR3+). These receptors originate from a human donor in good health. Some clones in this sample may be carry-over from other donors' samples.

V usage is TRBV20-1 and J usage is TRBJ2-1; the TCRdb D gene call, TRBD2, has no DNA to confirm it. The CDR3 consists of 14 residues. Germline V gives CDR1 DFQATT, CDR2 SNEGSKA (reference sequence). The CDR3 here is CSALRLEVYNEQFF.

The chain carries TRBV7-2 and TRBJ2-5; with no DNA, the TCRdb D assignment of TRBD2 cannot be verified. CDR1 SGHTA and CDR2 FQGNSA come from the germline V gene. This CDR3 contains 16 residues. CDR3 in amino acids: CASSLVVSGGQETQYF.

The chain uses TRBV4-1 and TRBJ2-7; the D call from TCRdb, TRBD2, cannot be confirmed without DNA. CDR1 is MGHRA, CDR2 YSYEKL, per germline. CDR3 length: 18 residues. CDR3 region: CASSQQVSPSGRAYEQYF.

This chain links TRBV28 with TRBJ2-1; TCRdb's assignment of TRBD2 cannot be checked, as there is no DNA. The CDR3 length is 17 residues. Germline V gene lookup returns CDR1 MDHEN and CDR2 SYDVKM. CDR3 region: CASSFRLTSGSRDEQFF.

CDR3 protein: CASSLIGPYEQYF. This chain links TRBV27 with TRBJ2-7. The CDR3 has 13 amino acids. Germline-derived CDR1 and CDR2 are MNHEY and SMNVEV (reference sequence).

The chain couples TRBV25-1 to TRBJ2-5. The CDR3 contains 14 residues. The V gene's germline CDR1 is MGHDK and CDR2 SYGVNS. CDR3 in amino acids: CASSADTFQETQYF. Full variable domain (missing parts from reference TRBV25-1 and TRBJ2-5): EADIYQTPRYLVIGTGKKITLECSQTMGHDKMYWYQQDPGMELHLIHYSYGVNSTEKGDLSSESTVSRIRTEHFPLTLESARPSHTSQYLCASSADTFQETQYFGPGTRLLVL.

CDR3 loop: CASSPMILGTTDNEQFF. The genes are TRBV14 and TRBJ2-1; the D call of TRBD1 rests on TCRdb alone, since no DNA is present to check it. Germline V lookup: CDR1 SGHDN, CDR2 FVKESK. This CDR3 is built from 17 residues.

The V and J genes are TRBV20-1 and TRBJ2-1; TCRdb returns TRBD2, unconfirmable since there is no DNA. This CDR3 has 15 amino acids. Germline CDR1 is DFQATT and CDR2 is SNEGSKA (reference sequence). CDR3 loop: CSARGWGRSGNEQFF.

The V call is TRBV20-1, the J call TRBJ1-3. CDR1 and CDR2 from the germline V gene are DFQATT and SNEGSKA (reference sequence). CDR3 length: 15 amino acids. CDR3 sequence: CSARDLQGAGNTIYF.

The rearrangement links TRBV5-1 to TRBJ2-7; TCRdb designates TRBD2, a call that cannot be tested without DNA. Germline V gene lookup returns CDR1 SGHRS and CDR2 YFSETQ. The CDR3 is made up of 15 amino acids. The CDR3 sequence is CASSLAAAGQYEQYF.

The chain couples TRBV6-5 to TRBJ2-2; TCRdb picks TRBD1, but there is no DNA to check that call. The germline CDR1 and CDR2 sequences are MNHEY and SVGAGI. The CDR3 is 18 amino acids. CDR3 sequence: CASSTPPGTGGYTGELFF.

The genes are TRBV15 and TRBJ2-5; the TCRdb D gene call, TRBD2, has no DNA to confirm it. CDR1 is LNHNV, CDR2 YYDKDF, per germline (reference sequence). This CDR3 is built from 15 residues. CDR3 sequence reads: CATSTGEGFQETQYF. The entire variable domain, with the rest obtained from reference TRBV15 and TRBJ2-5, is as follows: DAMVIQNPRYQVTQFGKPVTLSCSQTLNHNVMYWYQQKSSQAPKLLFHYYDKDFNNEADTPDNFQSRRPNTSFCFLDIRSPGLGDTAMYLCATSTGEGFQETQYFGPGTRLLVL.

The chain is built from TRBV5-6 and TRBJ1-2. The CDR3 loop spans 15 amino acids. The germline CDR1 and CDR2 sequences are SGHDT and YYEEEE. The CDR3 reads CASSLAGLSWVGYTF.

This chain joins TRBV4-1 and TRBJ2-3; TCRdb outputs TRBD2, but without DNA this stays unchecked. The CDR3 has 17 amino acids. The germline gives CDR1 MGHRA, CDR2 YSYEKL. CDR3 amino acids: CASSLNTLTSGTDTQYF.

The CDR3 sequence is CSASGGLDTDTQYF. V is TRBV29-1 and J is TRBJ2-3; TCRdb's D call, TRBD2, is unchecked because there is no DNA. This CDR3 spans 14 amino acids. Germline assignment: CDR1 SQVTM and CDR2 ANQGSEA.

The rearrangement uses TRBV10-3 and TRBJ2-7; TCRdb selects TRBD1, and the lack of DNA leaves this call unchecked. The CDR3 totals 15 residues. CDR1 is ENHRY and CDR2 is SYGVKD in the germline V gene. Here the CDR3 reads CAISEPRTANYEQYF.

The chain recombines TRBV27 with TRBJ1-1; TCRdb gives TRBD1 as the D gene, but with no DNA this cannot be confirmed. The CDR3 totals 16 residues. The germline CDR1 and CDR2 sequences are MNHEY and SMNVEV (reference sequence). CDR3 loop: CASSPMTGGLNTEAFF.

CDR3 in amino acids: CASSLRGQPQHF. This chain links TRBV12-3 or TRBV12-4 with TRBJ1-5; the D call of TRBD1 rests on TCRdb alone, since no DNA is present to check it. The CDR3 spans 12 residues.

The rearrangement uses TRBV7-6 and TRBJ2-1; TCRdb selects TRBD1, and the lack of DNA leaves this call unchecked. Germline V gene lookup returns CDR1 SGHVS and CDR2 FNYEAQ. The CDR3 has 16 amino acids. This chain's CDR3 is CASSLVLQGAYNEQFF.

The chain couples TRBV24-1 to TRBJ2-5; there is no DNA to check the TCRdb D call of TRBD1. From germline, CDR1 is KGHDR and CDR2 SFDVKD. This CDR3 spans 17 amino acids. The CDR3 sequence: CATSDLRTGKNEETHYF.

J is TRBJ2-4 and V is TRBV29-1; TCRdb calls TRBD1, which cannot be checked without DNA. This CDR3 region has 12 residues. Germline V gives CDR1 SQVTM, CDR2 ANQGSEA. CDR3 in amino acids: CSVEGGKNIQYF. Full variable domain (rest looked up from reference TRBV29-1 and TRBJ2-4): SAVISQKPSRDICQRGTSLTIQCQVDSQVTMMFWYRQQPGQSLTLIATANQGSEATYESGFVIDKFPISRPNLTFSTLTVSNMSPEDSSIYLCSVEGGKNIQYFGAGTRLSVL.

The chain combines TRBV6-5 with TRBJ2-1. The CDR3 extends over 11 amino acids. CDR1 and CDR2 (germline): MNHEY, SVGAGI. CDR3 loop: CASSYLFEQFF.

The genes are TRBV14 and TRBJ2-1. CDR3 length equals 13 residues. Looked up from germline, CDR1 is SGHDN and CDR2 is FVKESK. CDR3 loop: CASSQTLGNEQFF.

CDR3 sequence reads: CASSQESTGELNTEAFF. This chain uses TRBV4-3 with TRBJ1-1; absent DNA, TCRdb's TRBD1 call cannot be checked. The germline V gene encodes CDR1 LGHNA and CDR2 YSLEER. This CDR3 has 17 amino acids.